One and the same sample provided the 29 T cell receptor beta chains below, sequenced in a study of breast tumors, draining lymph nodes, adjacent tissues. TCRdb analysed the multiplex PCR reads with MiXCR anew, one entry per CDR3 protein. The table has some 250,000 distinct CDR3 sequences, under 35% seen once. Axillary draining lymph nodes of breast cancer patients supplied the node samples. The sequenced material came from axillary lymph node tissue. The receptor set was obtained from a female donor with breast cancer. Some clones in this sample may be carry-over from other donors' samples.

The gene calls are TRBV5-4 and TRBJ2-5, with unresolved D. Trimming removed 0 bases from V and 3 bases from J, with 9 bases in between. CDR3 length: 14 amino acids. Germline V gene sequence: CDR1 SGHNT, CDR2 YYREEE (reference sequence). CDR3 sequence (DNA): TGTGCCAGCAGCTTGGCATCCAGAGAAGAGACCCAGTACTTC. It specifies CASSLASREETQYF.

Ten or more counts support this clonotype. The genes are TRBV2 and TRBJ2-3; possibly TRBD1 or TRBD2 for D (5 bases each). The CDR3 spans 13 residues. CDR1 SNHLY and CDR2 FYNNEI come from the germline V gene. V lost 6 bases to trimming and J lost 2 bases, with 9 bases between them. In nucleotides, the CDR3 is TGTGCCAGCAGGAGGGACCACACAGATACGCAGTATTTT. It specifies CASRRDHTDTQYF.

The V gene is TRBV12-3 or TRBV12-4, the J gene TRBJ2-1, with a possible D match to TRBD2 (7 bases). CDR3 length: 12 amino acids. V dropped 7 bases and J dropped 8 bases, with 12 bases sitting between them. DNA for the CDR3: TGTGCCAGCAATGGAGGGGGGGATGAGCAGTTCTTC. Encoded protein: CASNGGGDEQFF.

This clonotype was picked up many times. This chain connects TRBV5-1 to TRBJ2-1, with unresolved D. Trimming cost V 0 bases and J 7 bases, with 8 bases left between them. CDR3 size: 13 residues. Germline CDR1 SGHRS, CDR2 YFSETQ. CDR3 coding DNA: TGCGCCAGCAGCTTGGTCCTGGGGAATGAGCAGTTCTTC. Translated, it gives CASSLVLGNEQFF.

This clonotype was seen more than once but under ten times. Being one base from a much bigger clone, this may be a read error. The V call is TRBV20-1, the J call TRBJ2-5; the D gene is possibly TRBD2 (6 bases). CDR1 is DFQATT, CDR2 SNEGSKA, per germline (reference sequence). CDR3 length: 11 amino acids. This CDR3 reads CSAPGRETQCF. CDR3 coding DNA: TGCAGTGCCCCCGGGAGAGAGACCCAGTGCTTC.

Remarks on this clonotype: A much more abundant neighbour one base away suggests this may be a read error. Likely a read error: the CDR3 ends without its conserved phenylalanine or tryptophan. The J gene is TRBJ2-1, the V gene TRBV9, with 8 positions matching TRBD1. The length of the CDR3 is 14 residues. Trimming took 4 bases from V and 3 from J; bases not matched to a gene: 3. Looked up from germline, CDR1 is SGDLS and CDR2 is YYNGEE. In DNA, the CDR3 is TGTGCCAGCAGCTCGGACAGGGTCTACAATGAGCAGTTCTCC. This translates into CASSSDRVYNEQFS.

This clonotype was seen ten or more times. The V gene is TRBV7-2, the J gene TRBJ2-1; the match to TRBD2 covers 12 bases. Germline V gene sequence: CDR1 SGHTA, CDR2 FQGNSA. The CDR3 covers 17 residues. The V gene end was trimmed by 1 base and the J gene end by 4 bases; junction bases not matched to a gene: 5. The CDR3 region has the DNA TGTGCCAGCAGCTTAGGGCCTAGCGGGGGGGGTTACAATGAGCAGTTCTTC. This codes for CASSLGPSGGGYNEQFF.

There are many counts of this clonotype. The V call is TRBV6-6, the J call TRBJ2-5, with 11 bases aligning to TRBD1. The J segment lost 5 bases and the V segment lost 5 bases, leaving 10 bases of the junction unmatched. Germline loops: CDR1 MNHNY, CDR2 SVGAGI (reference sequence). The CDR3 loop spans 16 amino acids. In DNA form, the CDR3 reads TGTGCCAGCAGTCGCGGGACAGGGGGGTCAGTGGAGACCCAGTACTTC. It translates to CASSRGTGGSVETQYF.

This clonotype was seen many times. CDR3 amino acids: CASSFGGAGGYSYEQYF. Here the CDR3 DNA reads TGCGCCAGCAGCTTCGGGGGGGCGGGAGGGTACTCCTACGAGCAGTACTTC. The rearrangement uses TRBV5-1 and TRBJ2-7; 9 bases agree with TRBD2. CDR1 and CDR2 from the germline V gene are SGHRS and YFSETQ. The CDR3 has 17 amino acids. V gave up 2 bases and J gave up 0 bases; unmatched junction bases: 9.

The chain employs TRBV10-3 and TRBJ1-5; no clear D. This CDR3 comprises 12 residues. The germline V and J ends were trimmed by 3 bases and 3 bases, with 3 bases remaining between them. Germline V gene sequence: CDR1 ENHRY, CDR2 SYGVKD. CDR3 sequence: CAISDNNQPQHF. CDR3 in DNA: TGTGCCATCAGTGACAACAATCAGCCCCAGCATTTT.

At least ten counts were recorded for this clonotype. The V and J genes are TRBV5-1 and TRBJ2-1, with 10 bases identical to TRBD1. Germline V gene data show CDR1 as SGHRS and CDR2 as YFSETQ. V was clipped by 4 bases and J by 6 bases; unmatched bases: 7. This CDR3 is built from 15 residues. CDR3 nucleotide sequence: TGCGCCAGCAGCCCGAGACAGGGGGCGGGCAATGAGCAGTTCTTC. Encoded protein: CASSPRQGAGNEQFF.

This clonotype has a handful of counts. J is TRBJ1-4 and V is TRBV20-1; TRBD1 agrees at 9 bases. This CDR3 spans 15 amino acids. Germline V gene sequence: CDR1 DFQATT, CDR2 SNEGSKA (reference sequence). V dropped 3 bases and J dropped 8; count of bases not matched to a gene: 10. DNA for the CDR3: TGCAGTGCTAGGGCGTTCGGGACAGGGCTGGAAAAACTGTTTTTT. Protein: CSARAFGTGLEKLFF.

This clonotype was counted once. CDR3 DNA sequence: TGTGCCATCAGTGAGTCGTGGGCCAGGGGATCAGACTATGGCTACACCTTC. It codes for CAISESWARGSDYGYTF. V and J are TRBV10-3 and TRBJ1-2, with a possible D match to TRBD1 (6 bases). This CDR3 has 17 amino acids. Per germline, CDR1 ENHRY and CDR2 SYGVKD. The V and J ends lost 0 bases and 3 bases respectively, with 17 bases between them.

The chain carries TRBV12-3 or TRBV12-4 and TRBJ1-5; 10 bases map to TRBD1. The CDR3 spans 17 residues. The J segment lost 4 bases and the V segment lost 6 bases, leaving 12 bases of the junction unmatched. CDR3 loop: CASSLSGTGARNQPQHF. The CDR3 nucleotides read TGTGCCAGCAGCCTAAGCGGGACAGGGGCTAGGAATCAGCCCCAGCATTTT.

Remarks on this clonotype: A much larger clone sits a single nucleotide away, making a read error possible. The chain carries TRBV14 and TRBJ2-7, with unresolved D. CDR1 and CDR2 (germline): SGHDN, FVKESK. The CDR3 is 15 residues long. CDR3 DNA: TGTGTCAGCAGCCAAGCCGGAATCCTCTCCTACGAGCCGTACTTC. Protein sequence: CVSSQAGILSYEPYF.

This clonotype was detected only a few times. A much larger clonotype is one base distant, so this may be a read error. The rearrangement links TRBV7-2 to TRBJ2-5, with D perhaps TRBD1 (6 bases). Germline CDR1 reads SGHTA; CDR2 reads FQGNSA. This CDR3 has 15 amino acids. CDR3: CASSSTTGSWETQHF. As DNA, the CDR3 is TGTGCCAGCAGTTCGACAACAGGGTCATGGGAGACCCAGCACTTC.

This clonotype was seen just once. The chain links TRBV7-9 to TRBJ2-5; 8 nucleotides agree with TRBD2. The tail of the sequence fits TRBJ2-1 better, so the J call may be wrong. CDR3 length equals 15 residues. In germline, CDR1 is SEHNR, CDR2 FQNEAQ (reference sequence). CDR3 sequence: CASSLKRGPQNEQFF. The DNA for the CDR3 is TGTGCCAGCAGCTTAAAGCGGGGGCCCCAAAATGAGCAGTTCTTC.

This clonotype was recorded many times. CDR3 coding DNA: TGTGCCAGCAGCTTAGTCTTTTCGGGGGAGGGCCGGAATGAGCAGTTCTTC. Translation: CASSLVFSGEGRNEQFF. The chain is built from TRBV7-3 and TRBJ2-1, with TRBD2 matching 7 bases. This CDR3 contains 17 residues. Unmatched junction bases numbered 14, after V lost 2 bases and J lost 7 bases. Germline V gene sequence: CDR1 SGHTA, CDR2 FQGTGA.

The rearrangement joins TRBV3-1 to TRBJ2-1; TRBD1 matches 8 bases. This CDR3 is 15 amino acids long. Trimming cost V 3 bases and J 6 bases; bases outside gene matches: 7. Germline V gives CDR1 LGHDT, CDR2 YNNKEL (reference sequence). CDR3 protein: CASSHGTGRFNEQFF. CDR3 sequence (DNA): TGTGCCAGCAGCCACGGGACAGGACGTTTCAATGAGCAGTTCTTC.

This clonotype was detected many times. The chain joins TRBV10-3 to TRBJ2-1, with 9 bases that match TRBD1. CDR1 and CDR2 (germline): ENHRY, SYGVKD. Losses at the gene ends were 0 bases for V and 7 bases for J; bases not matched to a gene: 7. The CDR3 has 16 residues. CDR3 sequence (DNA): TGTGCCATCAGTGAGTCGGGGACAGGGAAAAAAAATGAGCAGTTCTTC. Encoded protein: CAISESGTGKKNEQFF.

This clonotype was seen many times. The chain employs TRBV7-2 and TRBJ2-7, with 7 bases lining up with TRBD2. J was trimmed by 2 bases and V by 5 bases; bases with no gene match: 3. From germline, CDR1 is SGHTA and CDR2 FQGNSA. CDR3 length equals 13 residues. CDR3 nucleotides: TGTGCCAGCAGCATCGGACTAGCCTACGAGCAGTACTTC. Its translation is CASSIGLAYEQYF.

This clonotype was seen many times. The J gene is TRBJ1-2, the V gene TRBV15; maybe TRBD1 (5 bases). The germline CDR1 and CDR2 sequences are LNHNV and YYDKDF (reference sequence). CDR3 length: 14 residues. Deletions cut 4 bases from V and 0 bases from J, with 9 bases between. DNA for the CDR3: TGTGCCACCAGCAACCAGGGTACTAACTATGGCTACACCTTC. This gives the protein CATSNQGTNYGYTF. The full variable domain, in which reference TRBV15 and TRBJ1-2 provide the parts outside the CDR3, is DAMVIQNPRYQVTQFGKPVTLSCSQTLNHNVMYWYQQKSSQAPKLLFHYYDKDFNNEADTPDNFQSRRPNTSFCFLDIRSPGLGDTAMYLCATSNQGTNYGYTFGSGTRLTVV.

The table lists this clonotype with many counts. The chain couples TRBV6-6 to TRBJ2-2; 13 bases match TRBD2. The CDR3 sequence is 15 residues long. V shed 6 bases, J shed 6 bases, and the junction held 4 bases outside the gene matches. CDR1 is MNHNY and CDR2 is SVGAGI in the germline V gene (reference sequence). The CDR3 DNA reads as TGTGCCAGCAGGCCTACTAGCGGGGGGGCCGGGGAGCTGTTTTTT. Translation: CASRPTSGGAGELFF.

This clonotype was detected ten times or more. The CDR3 DNA reads as TGTGCCAGCAGCCCAGGGGGCACCGGGGAGCTGTTTTTT. It encodes CASSPGGTGELFF. The gene calls are TRBV4-2 and TRBJ2-2; 7 bases are shared with TRBD1. Germline V gene lookup returns CDR1 LGHNA and CDR2 YNFKEQ. V shed 4 bases, J shed 4 bases, and the junction held 0 bases outside the gene matches. The CDR3 has 13 amino acids.

In this sample, this clonotype turned up many times. This chain uses TRBV5-8 with TRBJ2-3, with 11 nucleotides matching TRBD1. With V trimmed by 4 bases and J by 2 bases, 3 bases remained unmatched. The CDR3 sequence is 15 residues long. CDR1 is SGHTS and CDR2 is YDEGEE in the germline V gene. The CDR3 region is CASSRDRGNTDTQYF. The CDR3 DNA reads TGTGCCAGCAGCCGGGACAGGGGGAACACAGATACGCAGTATTTT.

This clonotype showed up many times. CDR3 in DNA: TGTGCCTGGAGTTCACCGGACAGGGGTAGAGGTGGCTACACCTTC. Amino acid sequence: CAWSSPDRGRGGYTF. The chain has TRBV30 and TRBJ1-2, with TRBD1 identical over 9 bases. Germline V gene sequence: CDR1 GTSNPN, CDR2 SVGIG (reference sequence). The CDR3 runs 15 residues. The J segment lost 7 bases and the V segment lost 2 bases, leaving 11 bases of the junction unmatched.

In its sample, this clonotype was seen many times. The chain joins TRBV12-3 or TRBV12-4 to TRBJ2-2; 10 positions agree with TRBD1. The V segment lost 2 bases and the J segment 3 bases; nucleotides outside the gene matches: 3. This CDR3 is 16 amino acids long. The CDR3 sequence: CASSLTGTGDTGELFF. In nucleotides, the CDR3 is TGTGCCAGCAGTTTAACCGGGACAGGGGACACCGGGGAGCTGTTTTTT.

This clonotype was seen repeatedly, ten times or more. The chain uses TRBV5-5 and TRBJ2-7; D is ambiguous. The length of the CDR3 is 14 residues. Germline V gives CDR1 SGHKS, CDR2 YYEKEE (reference sequence). Trimming shortened V by 5 bases and J by 3 bases, and 15 bases separated the two germline ends. In nucleotides, the CDR3 is TGTGCCAGCAGTCTCCGCGACGGACGCTACGAGCAGTACTTC. Protein sequence: CASSLRDGRYEQYF.

The genes are TRBV2 and TRBJ2-5; 7 bases align to TRBD1. The germline CDR1 and CDR2 sequences are SNHLY and FYNNEI. This CDR3 comprises 15 residues. Trimming cost V 8 bases and J 1 base; bases outside gene matches: 10. The CDR3 region has the DNA TGTGCCAGCCGTCGACAGGGATGGTCCCAAGAGACCCAGTACTTC. Its protein product is CASRRQGWSQETQYF.